A selection of T cell receptor beta chains follows, all from one sample in a study of vaccination effects on CD4 cells after COVID-19. The data were produced by immunoSEQ multiplex PCR, yet TCRdb's version contains in-frame clones alone and is incomplete. The data show 35,000 to 40,000 clones, with approximately 74% seen just once and 3% held by the top ten. Their target antigens are unknown. This specimen consisted of CD4+ T cells from PBMCs cultured without peptide, obtained before COVID-19 vaccination. The receptor set was obtained from a human donor who received a COVID-19 vaccine. Both conserved end residues are part of each CDR3. Fields, in order: D gene, V gene, J gene, clone size, CDR3 protein, CDR3 DNA. A D gene is named only where the DNA matches it firmly. Not all rows give a size; the values are once, few, many and, for expanded clones, a class.

-	TRBV3-1/TRBV3-2	TRBJ1-1	-	CASTTAGAEAFF	TGTGCCAGCACCACCGCGGGGGCTGAAGCTTTCTTT
-	TRBV10-1	TRBJ2-7	-	CASSGIYEQYF	TGCGCCAGCAGTGGGATTTACGAGCAGTACTTC
-	TRBV6-5	TRBJ1-4	-	CASSYGTSGKLFF	TGTGCCAGCAGCTATGGGACGAGTGGAAAACTGTTTTTT
TRBD1	TRBV6-6	TRBJ1-2	-	CASSPPGTELLIYGYTF	TGTGCCAGCAGTCCCCCGGGGACAGAGCTTCTTATCTATGGCTACACCTTC
-	TRBV7-2	TRBJ2-7	-	CASSFIGLQSEQYF	TGTGCCAGCAGCTTCATTGGACTTCAGTCCGAGCAGTACTTC
-	TRBV7-2	TRBJ2-7	-	CASSLGAGSPTYEQYF	TGTGCCAGCAGCTTAGGGGCGGGATCCCCTACCTACGAGCAGTACTTC
-	TRBV18	TRBJ1-1	few	CATSAGRADTEAFF	TGTGCCACCTCAGCAGGGAGGGCGGACACTGAAGCTTTCTTT
-	TRBV6-5	TRBJ1-2	few	CASSGHFYGYTF	TGTGCCAGCAGCGGACACTTCTATGGCTACACCTTC
-	TRBV2	TRBJ2-7	few	CASKPFGQYEQYF	TGTGCCAGCAAACCCTTTGGACAATACGAGCAGTACTTC
-	TRBV25-1	TRBJ2-7	once	CASSVNPGGGPYEQYF	TGTGCCAGCAGTGTAAATCCAGGGGGAGGGCCCTACGAGCAGTACTTC
-	TRBV3-1/TRBV3-2	TRBJ1-2	few	CASSESSTDTF	TGTGCCAGCAGCGAAAGCAGCACGGACACCTTC
TRBD1	TRBV9	TRBJ1-3	once	CASSYGDSGNTIYF	TGTGCCAGCAGCTATGGGGACAGCGGAAACACCATATATTTT
-	TRBV9	TRBJ2-3	-	CASSVDFSDTQYF	TGTGCCAGCAGCGTAGACTTTTCAGATACGCAGTATTTT
TRBD1	TRBV9	TRBJ1-2	-	CASSDPGQGYGYTF	TGTGCCAGCAGCGACCCGGGACAGGGCTATGGCTACACCTTC
-	TRBV7-9	TRBJ1-5	-	CASSLGTSNQPQHF	TGTGCCAGCAGCTTAGGGACTAGCAATCAGCCCCAGCATTTT
-	TRBV10-3	TRBJ1-5	few	CAISEGGPHRQPQHF	TGTGCCATCAGTGAAGGAGGACCCCACAGACAGCCCCAGCATTTT
TRBD2	TRBV9	TRBJ2-7	-	CASSVGLAEKEQYF	TGTGCCAGCAGCGTAGGTCTAGCGGAAAAGGAGCAGTACTTC
TRBD1	TRBV5-4	TRBJ2-6	-	CASTDLDRGLTSGANVLTF	TGTGCCAGCACCGATTTAGACAGGGGCCTAACCTCTGGGGCCAACGTCCTGACTTTC
-	TRBV9	TRBJ2-3	-	CASSDQRGGTQYF	TGTGCCAGCAGCGACCAAAGGGGGGGTACGCAGTATTTT
-	TRBV12-3/TRBV12-4	TRBJ2-2	-	CALGAGSGELFF	TGTGCTCTAGGTGCTGGGTCCGGGGAGCTGTTTTTT
TRBD2	TRBV4-2	TRBJ2-5	-	CASSQDRGRRGETQYF	TGTGCCAGCAGCCAAGATCGGGGACGGCGGGGGGAGACCCAGTACTTC
-	TRBV6-2/TRBV6-3	TRBJ1-1	-	CASSYGHAPEAFF	TGTGCCAGCAGTTACGGACACGCGCCTGAAGCTTTCTTT
TRBD2	TRBV10-2	TRBJ2-7	once	CASRAFSGGEKDEQYF	TGCGCCAGCAGGGCCTTCAGCGGGGGGGAAAAGGACGAGCAGTACTTC
-	TRBV6-1	TRBJ2-7	-	CASSDTVAIF	TGTGCCAGCAGTGATACCGTAGCGATCTTC
-	TRBV2	TRBJ1-5	-	CASTGQIPNQPQHF	TGTGCCAGCACGGGACAAATACCTAATCAGCCCCAGCATTTT
-	TRBV9	TRBJ2-6	-	CASSVVGGRVFSGANVLTF	TGTGCCAGCAGCGTAGTCGGGGGTAGGGTCTTCTCTGGGGCCAACGTCCTGACTTTC
-	TRBV18	TRBJ1-1	-	CASSPRSGYTEAFF	TGTGCCAGCTCACCAAGATCAGGATACACTGAAGCTTTCTTT
-	TRBV30	TRBJ1-5	-	CAWSSAGANQPQHF	TGTGCCTGGAGTTCGGCAGGGGCGAATCAGCCCCAGCATTTT
TRBD2	TRBV29-1	TRBJ2-7	once	CSALGGGNLYEQYF	TGCAGCGCTCTCGGGGGGGGAAACCTCTACGAGCAGTACTTC
TRBD1	TRBV28	TRBJ2-5	-	CASSAGTGGGETQYF	TGTGCCAGCAGCGCCGGGACAGGGGGCGGAGAGACCCAGTACTTC
TRBD1	TRBV5-1	TRBJ1-5	-	CASSLSGTGSNQPQHF	TGCGCCAGCAGCTTGTCCGGGACAGGATCTAATCAGCCCCAGCATTTT
-	TRBV7-2	TRBJ2-2	-	CASSLTSVTGELFF	TGTGCCAGCAGCTTGACTAGTGTCACCGGGGAGCTGTTTTTT
TRBD1	TRBV5-6	TRBJ2-2	-	CASRGTGNTGELFF	TGTGCCAGCCGGGGGACAGGGAACACCGGGGAGCTGTTTTTT
-	TRBV3-1/TRBV3-2	TRBJ2-2	-	CASSQAYTGELFF	TGTGCCAGCAGCCAAGCCTACACCGGGGAGCTGTTTTTT
TRBD1	TRBV19	TRBJ2-7	once	CASSLPGQGTYEQYF	TGTGCCAGTAGTCTCCCGGGACAGGGGACGTACGAGCAGTACTTC
TRBD1	TRBV7-2	TRBJ2-3	-	CASRRDRRTDTQYF	TGTGCCAGCAGGAGGGACAGGAGGACAGATACGCAGTATTTT
-	TRBV4-1	TRBJ1-4	-	CASSQEGGQGLRKLFF	TGCGCCAGCAGCCAAGAGGGGGGGCAGGGGCTCAGAAAACTGTTTTTT